This TCR beta chain came from a study of T-cell memory formation after mild COVID-19. Details on this clonotype: Its antigen is as yet unknown.

TCRdb passed the 5' RACE reads through MiXCR, listing each CDR3 protein once. The sample carries 470,000 or so distinct CDR3 sequences, around 25% recorded once. Per the germline V gene, CDR1 is LNHNV and CDR2 is YYDKDF (reference sequence). Trimming cost V 8 bases and J 1 base; bases outside gene matches: 9. The length of the CDR3 is 16 residues. Study outcomes and limitations: Within pre-infection memory, some responding clones were found, suggesting cross-reactive memory joined. While clones contracting from day 15 to 85 were balanced between CD4 and CD8, later expanders leaned CD4+.

This sequence originates from an adult woman who had mild COVID-19 (a few samples of this study predate the infection). Cell type and time point are not known. The chain is built from TRBV15 and TRBJ2-3, with 10 bases lining up with TRBD2. Sequenced input: PBMCs or a T cell subset sorted from them (not recorded which). DNA for the CDR3: TGTGCCACCCAGCGGGAGGGCCGTTGGGGCACAGATACGCAGTATTTT. Its protein is CATQREGRWGTDTQYF.